One sample yielded the 27 T cell receptor beta chains listed below, sequenced in a study of cytomegalovirus exposure and HLA in healthy donors. PCR was performed using 60 Vbeta and 13 Jbeta primers. The method was immunoSEQ multiplex PCR; TCRdb's version includes in-frame clones alone and lacks a portion of them. Of 150,000 to 200,000 clones in the sample, roughly four fifths were seen once. The sequenced sample consisted of PBMCs. The origin of the receptors is a man aged 50 or older in good health and CMV-seronegative.

The rearrangement joins TRBV28 to TRBJ2-7, with TRBD2 identical over 10 bases. The CDR3 has 19 residues. The V gene end was trimmed by 6 bases and the J gene end by 1 base; junction bases not matched to a gene: 18. Germline V lookup: CDR1 MDHEN, CDR2 SYDVKM. Written as DNA, the CDR3 is TGTGCCAGCAGGCCCTCCTGGTTGCTAGCGGGAGACCGTTCCTACGAGCAGTACTTC. Translated, it gives CASRPSWLLAGDRSYEQYF.

V gene TRBV11-3 combines with J gene TRBJ2-3; tentative D call: TRBD2 (5 bases). CDR1 is SGHNT, CDR2 YENEEA, per germline. Trimming took off 3 bases at V and 6 bases at J, with 10 bases between the two ends. This CDR3 comprises 13 residues. The CDR3 spells CASSFSERDTQYF. CDR3 sequence (DNA): TGTGCCAGCAGCTTTTCTGAGCGGGATACGCAGTATTTT.

This clone has a single count. The chain joins TRBV27 to TRBJ1-3; D possibly corresponds to TRBD1 (5 bases). V lost 3 bases to trimming and J lost 0 bases, with 18 bases between them. The CDR3 is made up of 18 amino acids. Germline-derived CDR1 and CDR2 are MNHEY and SMNVEV (reference sequence). CDR3 sequence (DNA): TGTGCCAGCAGTTTGTCGAGGGACTGTCTCTGCTCTGGAAACACCATATATTTT. Translation: CASSLSRDCLCSGNTIYF.

The chain is built from TRBV5-4 and TRBJ2-7; 8 positions match TRBD1. In germline, CDR1 is SGHNT, CDR2 YYREEE (reference sequence). CDR3 size: 14 residues. Germline trimming cut 0 bases from V and 3 bases from J; bases unmatched to any gene: 2. In DNA form, the CDR3 reads TGTGCCAGCAGCTTGGGGGGACAGGTCTACGAGCAGTACTTC. Protein product: CASSLGGQVYEQYF.

The rearrangement uses TRBV6-5 and TRBJ1-2; 7 positions agree with TRBD1. Germline-derived CDR1 and CDR2 are MNHEY and SVGAGI. The CDR3 contains 16 residues. V was clipped by 3 bases and J by 4 bases; unmatched bases: 11. CDR3 DNA sequence: TGTGCCAGCAGTTATACGGCAGGGGGATCCTCCTATGGCTACACCTTC. It is translated as CASSYTAGGSSYGYTF.

V gene TRBV5-1 combines with J gene TRBJ2-2; no definite D call. Germline CDR1 is SGHRS and CDR2 is YFSETQ. Trimming cost V 1 base and J 1 base, with 8 bases left between them. This CDR3 has 15 residues. Here the CDR3 reads CASSLRPGNTGELFF. In DNA, the CDR3 is TGCGCCAGCAGCTTGCGGCCGGGGAACACCGGGGAGCTGTTTTTT.

Comments on this clone: An end of the junction does not agree with germline; a read error may underlie this. J is TRBJ2-5 and V is TRBV6-6; D is unresolved. Germline assignment: CDR1 MNHNY and CDR2 SVGAGI (reference sequence). This CDR3 has 12 amino acids. The CDR3 nucleotides read TGTGCCAGCAGGGATTCTCTAGAGTCCCAGTACTTC. Translation gives CASRDSLESQYF.

The V call is TRBV25-1, the J call TRBJ1-2; 7 bases match TRBD1. CDR3 length equals 14 residues. The V gene end was trimmed by 0 bases and the J gene end by 6 bases; junction bases not matched to a gene: 4. Per germline, CDR1 MGHDK and CDR2 SYGVNS. The CDR3 reads CASSEYGQGDGYTF. DNA for the CDR3: TGTGCCAGCAGTGAATACGGGCAGGGGGATGGCTACACCTTC.

This chain links TRBV7-6 with TRBJ2-5, with TRBD2 matching over 9 bases. Per the germline V gene, CDR1 is SGHVS and CDR2 is FNYEAQ. The V segment lost 4 bases and the J segment 3 bases; nucleotides outside the gene matches: 9. The CDR3 loop spans 16 amino acids. In DNA form, the CDR3 reads TGTGCCAGCAGCTCGTTAGCGGGAGAGGCTGAAGAGACCCAGTACTTC. Its protein product is CASSSLAGEAEETQYF.

V and J are TRBV7-2 and TRBJ1-6; 7 nucleotides agree with TRBD1. Germline V gene lookup returns CDR1 SGHTA and CDR2 FQGNSA. The CDR3 contains 14 residues. V shed 5 bases and J 5 bases; nucleotides not matched to a gene: 3. The CDR3 DNA sequence: TGTGCCAGCAGCCCGGGACAGCATAATTCACCCCTCCACTTT. Translated: CASSPGQHNSPLHF.

The V and J genes are TRBV19 and TRBJ1-5, with D tentatively TRBD1 (5 bases). Germline V gene sequence: CDR1 LNHDA, CDR2 SQIVND (reference sequence). V shed 6 bases and J shed 8 bases, with 14 bases lying between them. CDR3 length: 13 residues. This CDR3 reads CASRQGRVEPQHF. The CDR3 DNA is TGTGCCAGTAGGCAGGGTCGGGTAGAGCCCCAGCATTTT.

The V call is TRBV4-2, the J call TRBJ2-5; TRBD1 aligns across 8 bases. Per the germline V gene, CDR1 is LGHNA and CDR2 is YNFKEQ. This CDR3 region has 14 residues. Unmatched junction bases numbered 6, after V lost 4 bases and J lost 5 bases. The CDR3: CASSRTGLVETQYF. The CDR3 DNA follows: TGTGCCAGCAGCCGGACAGGGCTTGTTGAGACCCAGTACTTC.

This chain links TRBV7-2 with TRBJ2-1, with 7 bases identical to TRBD1. The junction had 7 bases not matched to a gene; V was cut back by 5 bases and J by 0 bases. CDR1 SGHTA and CDR2 FQGNSA come from the germline V gene. The CDR3 contains 16 residues. The CDR3 loop is CASSPWDSYSYNEQFF. Written as DNA, the CDR3 is TGTGCCAGCAGCCCCTGGGACAGTTACTCCTACAATGAGCAGTTCTTC.

The chain carries TRBV4-3 and TRBJ2-2, with 8 positions matching TRBD1. Germline lookup yields CDR1 LGHNA and CDR2 YSLEER. V shed 4 bases and J 0 bases; nucleotides not matched to a gene: 1. There are 15 residues in the CDR3. The DNA of the CDR3 is TGCGCCAGCAGCCGACAGGGGTCGAACACCGGGGAGCTGTTTTTT. It translates to CASSRQGSNTGELFF.

As DNA, the CDR3 is TGTGCCAGCTCTGAGGATCCGACCCCGGACTACACCTTC. Translating it yields CASSEDPTPDYTF. This chain uses TRBV18 with TRBJ1-2, with D uncertain. Germline V CDR1 and CDR2: KGHSH, LQKENI. With 6 bases removed from V and 10 bases from J, the gap between germline ends came to 18 bases. This CDR3 comprises 13 residues.

J is TRBJ2-4 and V is TRBV19; TRBD2 aligns across 10 bases. The CDR3 covers 15 residues. Looked up from germline, CDR1 is LNHDA and CDR2 is SQIVND (reference sequence). V lost 6 bases and J lost 4; bases outside the gene matches: 6. The DNA for the CDR3 is TGTGCCAGTAGAAGACTAGCGGGCCAAAAAAACATTCAGTACTTC. It specifies CASRRLAGQKNIQYF.

The rearrangement joins TRBV6-5 to TRBJ1-2; D is unresolved. V lost 4 bases and J 2 bases, leaving 14 bases between the germline ends. Germline V gives CDR1 MNHEY, CDR2 SVGAGI. CDR3 length: 15 amino acids. This CDR3 reads CASSSAGLANYGYTF. In DNA, the CDR3 is TGTGCCAGCAGTTCGGCGGGCCTAGCCAACTATGGCTACACCTTC.

The rearrangement links TRBV15 to TRBJ2-3; 10 nucleotides line up with TRBD2. The CDR3 covers 16 residues. V lost 6 bases to trimming and J lost 5 bases; unmatched junction nucleotides: 11. CDR1 and CDR2 (germline): LNHNV, YYDKDF (reference sequence). In DNA, the CDR3 is TGTGCCACCAGAGATAGGTCTAGCGGGGGTAGAGATACGCAGTATTTT. Encoded protein: CATRDRSSGGRDTQYF.

The V and J genes are TRBV25-1 and TRBJ2-5, with D tentatively TRBD1 (7 bases). The DNA end lines up better with TRBJ2-7; the J call may be wrong. The CDR3 runs 14 residues. Germline assignment: CDR1 MGHDK and CDR2 SYGVNS. CDR3 region: CASSDGGGPYEQYF. In DNA, the CDR3 is TGTGCCAGCAGTGATGGAGGGGGCCCCTACGAGCAGTACTTC.

This rearrangement joins TRBV6-6 to TRBJ2-7; 7 positions match TRBD1. CDR3 size: 14 residues. Germline values: CDR1 MNHNY, CDR2 SVGAGI (reference sequence). J was trimmed by 3 bases and V by 4 bases; bases with no gene match: 6. The chain's CDR3 is CASSSPGQSYEQYF. CDR3 DNA: TGTGCCAGCAGTTCCCCGGGACAGAGCTACGAGCAGTACTTC.

The V call is TRBV4-3, the J call TRBJ2-5, with D possibly matching TRBD1 (5 bases). The tail of the sequence fits TRBJ2-7 better, so the J call may be wrong. There are 15 residues in the CDR3. Germline lookup yields CDR1 LGHNA and CDR2 YSLEER. The CDR3 region is CASSQEQVSSYEQYF. The CDR3 nucleotides read TGCGCCAGCAGCCAAGAACAGGTGAGCTCCTACGAGCAGTACTTC.

The chain has TRBV28 and TRBJ1-2; 8 bases map to TRBD1. Per germline, CDR1 MDHEN and CDR2 SYDVKM. V gave up 2 bases and J gave up 10 bases; unmatched junction bases: 3. The length of the CDR3 is 12 residues. This chain's CDR3 is CASSLGTGTYTF. The CDR3, as DNA: TGTGCCAGCAGTTTAGGGACAGGAACCTACACCTTC.

The V and J genes are TRBV10-3 and TRBJ2-7; D may be TRBD1 (5 bases). Between the trimmed V and J ends, which lost 2 bases and 4 bases, there was a span of 6 bases. Per germline, CDR1 ENHRY and CDR2 SYGVKD. This CDR3 region has 12 residues. CDR3 nucleotides: TGTGCCATCAGTGAGGCAGGGTACGAGCAGTACTTC. It specifies CAISEAGYEQYF.

This chain joins TRBV7-8 and TRBJ1-6, with D possibly matching TRBD1 (6 bases). This CDR3 is built from 16 residues. Trimming shortened V by 0 bases and J by 7 bases, and 13 bases separated the two germline ends. Germline values: CDR1 SGHVS, CDR2 FQNEAQ. CDR3 bases: TGTGCCAGCAGCTTAGCGGTGGGGGGGCGAAATTCACCCCTCCACTTT. This encodes CASSLAVGGRNSPLHF.

This chain uses TRBV27 with TRBJ2-1, with 8 bases lining up with TRBD1. V gave up 5 bases and J gave up 8 bases; unmatched junction bases: 8. The CDR3 runs to 14 residues. Germline CDR1 is MNHEY and CDR2 is SMNVEV (reference sequence). CDR3: CASSDRGSFDEQFF. The CDR3 DNA is TGTGCCAGCAGTGACAGGGGATCCTTCGATGAGCAGTTCTTC.

This rearrangement joins TRBV9 to TRBJ2-2, with TRBD2 matching over 7 bases. Germline-derived CDR1 and CDR2 are SGDLS and YYNGEE. There are 15 residues in the CDR3. Losses at the gene ends were 4 bases for V and 1 base for J; bases not matched to a gene: 4. CDR3 sequence reads: CASSWGGVNTGELFF. CDR3 DNA sequence: TGTGCCAGCAGCTGGGGAGGGGTGAACACCGGGGAGCTGTTTTTT.

The chain carries TRBV6-5 and TRBJ1-5; unclear D gene. CDR1 and CDR2 (germline): MNHEY, SVGAGI. With 6 bases removed from V and 3 bases from J, the gap between germline ends came to 12 bases. The CDR3 covers 14 residues. The CDR3 sequence is CASRPAGDNQPQHF. The DNA of the CDR3 is TGTGCCAGCAGACCCGCGGGAGACAATCAGCCCCAGCATTTT.